The 11 T cell receptor beta chains below come from one sample, sequenced in a study of CD8 T cells in ankylosing spondylitis. Overall study findings and caveats: A TCR beta motif of fewer than 10 highly homologous variants seemed to mark ankylosing spondylitis blood.

These TCRs' antigens remain unknown. TCRdb re-called the 5' RACE reads through MiXCR, storing one row per CDR3 protein. The data hold 250,000 to 350,000 distinct CDR3 sequences, with around 7.6% observed a single time. The sequenced sample consisted of blood, either unsorted or a sorted T cell fraction (not recorded which). These receptors all come from a male donor with ankylosing spondylitis.

This clonotype was counted a few times. The chain uses TRBV20-1 and TRBJ2-7, with TRBD2 as a possible D gene (5 bases). Trimming removed 8 bases from V and 0 bases from J, with 14 bases in between. CDR3 size: 13 residues. CDR1 and CDR2 from the germline V gene are DFQATT and SNEGSKA (reference sequence). The CDR3 region is CSTTSGNSYEQYF. DNA for the CDR3: TGCAGTACGACGTCCGGGAACTCCTACGAGCAGTACTTC.

This clonotype has more than one count but fewer than ten. The V call is TRBV6-1, the J call TRBJ2-7, with D hard to call. V was trimmed by 0 bases and J by 5 bases, leaving 8 bases between them. The V gene's germline CDR1 is MNHNS and CDR2 SASEGT. This CDR3 region has 13 residues. The CDR3 DNA reads as TGTGCCAGCAGTGAAGCGGGAATAAACGAGCAGTACTTC. It yields the protein CASSEAGINEQYF.

This clonotype showed up just a few times. The V call is TRBV5-1, the J call TRBJ2-3; 8 bases agree with TRBD1. Germline V CDR1 and CDR2: SGHRS, YFSETQ. V lost 2 bases, J lost 1 base, and 6 bases stayed unmatched. There are 16 residues in the CDR3. The CDR3 loop is CASSFSTGAGTDTQYF. CDR3 coding DNA: TGCGCCAGCAGCTTCTCGACAGGGGCCGGCACAGATACGCAGTATTTT.

This clonotype was counted between two and nine times. This chain joins TRBV5-4 and TRBJ2-7; 7 bases map to TRBD2. In germline, CDR1 is SGHNT, CDR2 YYREEE (reference sequence). This CDR3 is built from 16 residues. Trimming took 4 bases from V and 2 from J; bases not matched to a gene: 12. This chain's CDR3 is CASSLGPASGAYEQYF. The CDR3 DNA is TGTGCCAGCAGCCTCGGTCCCGCTAGCGGAGCCTACGAGCAGTACTTC.

This clonotype was seen a few times. The chain recombines TRBV28 with TRBJ2-2, with unresolved D. CDR3 length: 16 amino acids. The germline V gene encodes CDR1 MDHEN and CDR2 SYDVKM. With 3 bases removed from V and 1 base from J, the gap between germline ends came to 12 bases. This CDR3 reads CASSLYLLRNTGELFF. The CDR3, as DNA: TGTGCCAGCAGTTTGTACTTACTTCGGAACACCGGGGAGCTGTTTTTT.

The sample holds many counts of this clonotype. CDR3 nucleotide sequence: TGTGCCAGCAGCCAAGATCCTAGCGGAAACATTCAGTACTTC. Amino acids: CASSQDPSGNIQYF. The chain links TRBV3-1 to TRBJ2-4, with TRBD2 matching 7 bases. V trimming: 0 bases; J trimming: 6 bases; junction bases outside the gene matches: 2. This CDR3 comprises 14 residues. Germline assignment: CDR1 LGHDT and CDR2 YNNKEL (reference sequence).

This chain uses TRBV12-3 or TRBV12-4 with TRBJ1-1; possible D gene TRBD1, 5 bases. The length of the CDR3 is 11 residues. Trimming shortened V by 7 bases and J by 10 bases, and 13 bases separated the two germline ends. Here the CDR3 reads CASTGGVIAFF. DNA of the CDR3: TGTGCCAGCACTGGGGGGGTAATAGCTTTCTTT.

This clonotype showed up just a few times. The rearrangement links TRBV4-3 to TRBJ2-3; D ambiguous. The CDR3 runs to 15 residues. Germline CDR1 reads LGHNA; CDR2 reads YSLEER. V dropped 0 bases and J dropped 2 bases, with 9 bases sitting between them. CDR3 DNA sequence: TGCGCCAGCAGCCAAGAGGCCAGCGACACAGATACGCAGTATTTT. Protein sequence: CASSQEASDTDTQYF.

The V call is TRBV11-2, the J call TRBJ2-1, with D perhaps matching TRBD2 (5 bases). Germline V CDR1 and CDR2: SGHAT, FQNNGV. The CDR3 covers 13 residues. Deletions cut 10 bases from V and 9 bases from J, with 19 bases between. Here the CDR3 reads CATHLLTRSEQFF. The DNA of the CDR3 is TGTGCCACCCACCTCCTAACTAGATCTGAGCAGTTCTTC.

This clonotype was detected only a few times. The chain joins TRBV27 to TRBJ2-5, with 8 bases matching TRBD2. The V gene end was trimmed by 6 bases and the J gene end by 4 bases; junction bases not matched to a gene: 10. The CDR3 has 15 residues. Per the germline V gene, CDR1 is MNHEY and CDR2 is SMNVEV (reference sequence). The CDR3 DNA follows: TGTGCCAGCAGCCGCTTAACGGGAGGGGCAGAGACCCAGTACTTC. Its translation: CASSRLTGGAETQYF.

This clonotype was counted at least ten times. The V gene is TRBV4-1, the J gene TRBJ1-4; 7 bases fit TRBD1. V lost 0 bases and J lost 11; bases outside the gene matches: 9. CDR1 is MGHRA and CDR2 is YSYEKL in the germline V gene. The CDR3 consists of 15 residues. Written as DNA, the CDR3 is TGCGCCAGCAGCCAAGATGGGACAGCCCCCGGGAAACTGTTTTTT. Protein sequence: CASSQDGTAPGKLFF.